The present T cell receptor beta chain was sequenced within a study of Graves' ophthalmopathy and Graves' hyperthyroidism. Clinicians made diagnoses from clinical symptoms, serum thyroxine, TRAb, thyroid ultrasound and orbital computed tomography. Fresh peripheral blood (around 9.7 ml) yielded the PBMCs. For repertoire sequencing, the TCR beta CDR3 regions were amplified from RNA transcripts. First-round RT-PCR used HTBI primers; second-round multiplex PCR followed. TCRdb reprocessed the multiplex PCR reads via MiXCR and lists one record per CDR3 protein. The data contain roughly 300,000 distinct CDR3 sequences, roughly 15% of them seen just once; the ten biggest clones take up 9% to 15%. In this sample, this clonotype turned up many times. This sequence originates from an adult man with Graves' ophthalmopathy. The sample was peripheral blood.

The CDR3 here is CASSPSSGRPGAGELFF. The CDR3 nucleotides are TGTGCCAGCTCACCATCCAGCGGAAGACCTGGAGCCGGGGAGCTGTTTTTT. The chain employs TRBV18 and TRBJ2-2; TRBD2 is a possible D gene (5 bases). This CDR3 region has 17 residues. Per the germline V gene, CDR1 is KGHSH and CDR2 is LQKENI. V lost 2 bases, J lost 6 bases, and 19 bases lay in between.